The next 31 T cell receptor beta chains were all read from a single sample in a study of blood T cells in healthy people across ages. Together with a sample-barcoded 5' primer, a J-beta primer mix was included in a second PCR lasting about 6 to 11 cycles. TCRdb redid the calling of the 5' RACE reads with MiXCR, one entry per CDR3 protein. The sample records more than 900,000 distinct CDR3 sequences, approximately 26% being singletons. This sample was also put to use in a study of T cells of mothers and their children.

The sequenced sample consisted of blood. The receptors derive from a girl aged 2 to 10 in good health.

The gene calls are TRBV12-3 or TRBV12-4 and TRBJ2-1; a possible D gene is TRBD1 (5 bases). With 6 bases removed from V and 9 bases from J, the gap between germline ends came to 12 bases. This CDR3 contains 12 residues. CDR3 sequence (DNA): TGTGCCAGCAGAAACCAGGGTAGTGAGCAGTTCTTC. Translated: CASRNQGSEQFF.

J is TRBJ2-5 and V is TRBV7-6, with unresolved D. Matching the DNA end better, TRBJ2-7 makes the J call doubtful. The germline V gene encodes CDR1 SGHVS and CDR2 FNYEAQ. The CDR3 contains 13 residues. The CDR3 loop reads CASSPIQAYEQYF. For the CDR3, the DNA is TGTGCCAGCAGCCCCATTCAGGCCTACGAGCAGTACTTC.

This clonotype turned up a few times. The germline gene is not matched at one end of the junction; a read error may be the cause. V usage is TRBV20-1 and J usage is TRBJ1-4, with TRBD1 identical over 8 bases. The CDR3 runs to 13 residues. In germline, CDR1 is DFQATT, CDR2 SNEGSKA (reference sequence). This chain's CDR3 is CSASPQGVTGGEF. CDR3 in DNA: TGCAGTGCTAGTCCACAGGGGGTTACCGGCGGCGAGTTT.

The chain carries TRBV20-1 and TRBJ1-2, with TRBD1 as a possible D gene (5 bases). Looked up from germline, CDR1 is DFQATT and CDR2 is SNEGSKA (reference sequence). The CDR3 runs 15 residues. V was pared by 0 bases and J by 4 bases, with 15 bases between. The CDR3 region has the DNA TGCAGTGCTAGAGATCGGTCGGGGGGGATCTATGGCTACACCTTC. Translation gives CSARDRSGGIYGYTF.

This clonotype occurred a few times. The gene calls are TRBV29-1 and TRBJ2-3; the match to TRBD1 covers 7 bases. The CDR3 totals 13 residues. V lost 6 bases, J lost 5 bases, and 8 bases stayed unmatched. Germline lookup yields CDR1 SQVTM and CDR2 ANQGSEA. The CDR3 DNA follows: TGCAGCGTCGACGGACAGGAAGGAGATACGCAGTATTTT. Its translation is CSVDGQEGDTQYF.

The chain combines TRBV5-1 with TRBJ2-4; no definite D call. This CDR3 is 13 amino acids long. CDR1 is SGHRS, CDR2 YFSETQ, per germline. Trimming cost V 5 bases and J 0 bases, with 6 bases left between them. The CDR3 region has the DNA TGCGCCAGCAGACCTGTAGCCAAAAACATTCAGTACTTC. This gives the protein CASRPVAKNIQYF.

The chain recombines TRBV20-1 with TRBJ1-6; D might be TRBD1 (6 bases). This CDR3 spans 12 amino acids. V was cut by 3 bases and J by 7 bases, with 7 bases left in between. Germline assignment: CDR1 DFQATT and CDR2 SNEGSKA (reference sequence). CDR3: CSARDRNSPLHF. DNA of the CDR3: TGCAGTGCTAGGGACAGAAATTCACCCCTCCACTTT.

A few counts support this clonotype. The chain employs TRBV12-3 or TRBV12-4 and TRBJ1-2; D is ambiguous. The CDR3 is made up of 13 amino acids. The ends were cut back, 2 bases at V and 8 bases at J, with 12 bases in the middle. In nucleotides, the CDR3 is TGTGCCAGCAGTTTATCGGCCGTGGGAGGCTACACCTTC. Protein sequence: CASSLSAVGGYTF.

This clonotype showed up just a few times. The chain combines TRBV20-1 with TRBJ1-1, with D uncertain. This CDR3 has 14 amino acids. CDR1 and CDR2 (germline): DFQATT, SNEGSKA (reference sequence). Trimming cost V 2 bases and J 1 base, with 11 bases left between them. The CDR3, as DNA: TGCAGTGCTAGATCCGGCAGTACGAACACTGAAGCTTTCTTT. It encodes CSARSGSTNTEAFF.

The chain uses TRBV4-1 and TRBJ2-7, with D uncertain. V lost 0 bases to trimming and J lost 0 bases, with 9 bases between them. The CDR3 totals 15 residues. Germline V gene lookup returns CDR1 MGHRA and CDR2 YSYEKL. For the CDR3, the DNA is TGCGCCAGCAGCCAAGATGCTGAGAACTCCTACGAGCAGTACTTC. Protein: CASSQDAENSYEQYF.

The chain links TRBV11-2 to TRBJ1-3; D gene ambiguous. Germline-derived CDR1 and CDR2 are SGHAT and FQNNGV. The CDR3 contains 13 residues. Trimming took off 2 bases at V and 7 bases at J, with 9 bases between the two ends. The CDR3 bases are TGTGCCAGCAGCTTAAATTTGGCGAACACCATATATTTT. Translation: CASSLNLANTIYF. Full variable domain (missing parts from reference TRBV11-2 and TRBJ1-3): EAGVAQSPRYKIIEKRQSVAFWCNPISGHATLYWYQQILGQGPKLLIQFQNNGVVDDSQLPKDRFSAERLKGVDSTLKIQPAKLEDSAVYLCASSLNLANTIYFGEGSWLTVV.

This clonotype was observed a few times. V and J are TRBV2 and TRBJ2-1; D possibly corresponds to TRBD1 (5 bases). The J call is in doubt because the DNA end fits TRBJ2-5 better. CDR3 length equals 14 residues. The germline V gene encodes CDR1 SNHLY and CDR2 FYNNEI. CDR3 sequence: CASSRQPAQETQYF. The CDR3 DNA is TGTGCCAGCAGTAGACAGCCCGCCCAAGAGACCCAGTACTTC.

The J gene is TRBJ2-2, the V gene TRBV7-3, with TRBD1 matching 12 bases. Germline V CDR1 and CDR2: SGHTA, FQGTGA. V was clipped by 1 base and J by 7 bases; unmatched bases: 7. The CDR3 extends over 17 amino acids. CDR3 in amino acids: CASSLKGQGARVGELFF. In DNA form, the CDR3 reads TGTGCCAGCAGCTTAAAGGGACAGGGGGCGCGAGTCGGGGAGCTGTTTTTT. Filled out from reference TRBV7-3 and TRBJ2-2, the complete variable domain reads GAGVSQTPSNKVTEKGKYVELRCDPISGHTALYWYRQSLGQGPEFLIYFQGTGAADDSGLPNDRFFAVRPEGSVSTLKIQRTERGDSAVYLCASSLKGQGARVGELFFGEGSRLTVL.

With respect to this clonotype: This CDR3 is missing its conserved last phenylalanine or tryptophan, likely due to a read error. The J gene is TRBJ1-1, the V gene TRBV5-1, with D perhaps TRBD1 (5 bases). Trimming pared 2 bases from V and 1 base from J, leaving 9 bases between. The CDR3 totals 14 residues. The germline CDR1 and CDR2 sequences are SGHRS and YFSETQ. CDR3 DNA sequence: TGCGCCAGCAGCTTTGGGGGTTCGAACACTGAAGCTTTCTCT. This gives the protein CASSFGGSNTEAFS.

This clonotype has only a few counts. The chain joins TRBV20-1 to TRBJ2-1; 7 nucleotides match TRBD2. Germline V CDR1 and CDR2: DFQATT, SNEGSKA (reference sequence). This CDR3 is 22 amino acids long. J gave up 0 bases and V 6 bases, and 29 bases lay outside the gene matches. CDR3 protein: CSALPLGRHDEIAGLSYNEQFF. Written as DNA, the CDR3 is TGCAGTGCCCTTCCGTTAGGACGGCACGATGAAATAGCGGGCCTCTCCTACAATGAGCAGTTCTTC.

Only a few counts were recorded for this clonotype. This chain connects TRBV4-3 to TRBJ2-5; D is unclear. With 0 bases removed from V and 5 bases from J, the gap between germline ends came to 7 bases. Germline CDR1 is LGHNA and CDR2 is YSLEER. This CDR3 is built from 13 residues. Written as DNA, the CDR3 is TGCGCCAGCAGCCAAGAGAGAGTGGAGACCCAGTACTTC. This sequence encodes CASSQERVETQYF.

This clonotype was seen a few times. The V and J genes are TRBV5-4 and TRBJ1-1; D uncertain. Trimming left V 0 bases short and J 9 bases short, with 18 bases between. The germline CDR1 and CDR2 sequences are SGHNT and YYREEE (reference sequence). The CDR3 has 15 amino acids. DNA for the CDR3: TGTGCCAGCAGCTTGGAAGGACTCCACGGCCAAAAAGCTTTCTTT. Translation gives CASSLEGLHGQKAFF.

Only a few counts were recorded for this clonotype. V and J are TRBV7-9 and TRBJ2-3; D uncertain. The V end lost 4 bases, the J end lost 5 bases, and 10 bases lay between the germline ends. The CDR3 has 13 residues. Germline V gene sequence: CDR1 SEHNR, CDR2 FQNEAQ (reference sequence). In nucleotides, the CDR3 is TGTGCCAGCAGCTCATACACACTAGATACGCAGTATTTT. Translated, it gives CASSSYTLDTQYF.

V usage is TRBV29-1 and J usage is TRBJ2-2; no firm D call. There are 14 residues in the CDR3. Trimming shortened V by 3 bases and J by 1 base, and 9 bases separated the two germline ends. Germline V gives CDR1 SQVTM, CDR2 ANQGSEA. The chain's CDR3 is CSVDSAQNTGELFF. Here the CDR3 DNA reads TGCAGCGTTGATAGTGCGCAGAACACCGGGGAGCTGTTTTTT.

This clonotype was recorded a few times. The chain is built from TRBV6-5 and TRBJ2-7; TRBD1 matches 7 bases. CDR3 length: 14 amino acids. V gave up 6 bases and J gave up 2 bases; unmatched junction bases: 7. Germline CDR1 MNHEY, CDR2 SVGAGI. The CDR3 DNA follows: TGTGCCAGCAGCAGGGGACAGAATGCCTACGAGCAGTACTTC. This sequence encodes CASSRGQNAYEQYF.

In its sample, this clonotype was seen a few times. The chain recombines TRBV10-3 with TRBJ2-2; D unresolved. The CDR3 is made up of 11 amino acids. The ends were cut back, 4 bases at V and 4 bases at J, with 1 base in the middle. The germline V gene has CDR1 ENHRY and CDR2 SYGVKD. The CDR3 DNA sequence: TGTGCCATCAGTGGCACCGGGGAGCTGTTTTTT. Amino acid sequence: CAISGTGELFF.

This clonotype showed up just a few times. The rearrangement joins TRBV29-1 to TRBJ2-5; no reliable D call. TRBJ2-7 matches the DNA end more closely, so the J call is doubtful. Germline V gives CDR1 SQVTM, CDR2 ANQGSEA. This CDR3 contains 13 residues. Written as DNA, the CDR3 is TGCAGCGTTGCTGTCAAGGATGTCTACGAGCAGTACTTC. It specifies CSVAVKDVYEQYF.

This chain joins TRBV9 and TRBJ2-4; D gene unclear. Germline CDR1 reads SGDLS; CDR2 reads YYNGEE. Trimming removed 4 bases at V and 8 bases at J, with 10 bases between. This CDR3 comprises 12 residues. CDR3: CASSPPSDIQYF. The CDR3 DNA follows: TGTGCCAGCAGCCCCCCCTCGGACATTCAGTACTTC.

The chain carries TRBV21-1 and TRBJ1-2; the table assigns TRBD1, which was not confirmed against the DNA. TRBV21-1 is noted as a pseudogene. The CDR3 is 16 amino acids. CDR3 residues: CASSKGAGVGNYGYTF. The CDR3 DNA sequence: TGTGCCAGCAGCAAAGGGGCAGGGGTCGGTAACTACGGCTACACCTTC.

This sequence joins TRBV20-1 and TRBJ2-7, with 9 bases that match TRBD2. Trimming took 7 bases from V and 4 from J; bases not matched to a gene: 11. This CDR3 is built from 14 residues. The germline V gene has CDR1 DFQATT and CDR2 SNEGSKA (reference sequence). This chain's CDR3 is CSVAGVWGAYEQYF. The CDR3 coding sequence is TGCAGTGTAGCGGGGGTATGGGGCGCTTACGAGCAGTACTTC.

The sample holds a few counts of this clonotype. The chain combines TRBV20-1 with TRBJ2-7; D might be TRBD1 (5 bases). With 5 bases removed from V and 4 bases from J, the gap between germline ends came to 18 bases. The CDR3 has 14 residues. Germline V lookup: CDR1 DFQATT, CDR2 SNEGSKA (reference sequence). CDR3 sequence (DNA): TGCAGTGCTGGGGCCCCCCACTCCCTGTACGAGCAGTACTTC. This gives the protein CSAGAPHSLYEQYF.

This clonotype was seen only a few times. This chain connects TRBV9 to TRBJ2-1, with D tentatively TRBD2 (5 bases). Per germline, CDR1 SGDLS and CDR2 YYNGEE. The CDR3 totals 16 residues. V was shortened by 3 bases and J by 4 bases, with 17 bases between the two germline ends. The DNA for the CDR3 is TGTGCCAGCAGCGATGACGGCGAATGGACTTACAATGAGCAGTTCTTC. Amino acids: CASSDDGEWTYNEQFF.

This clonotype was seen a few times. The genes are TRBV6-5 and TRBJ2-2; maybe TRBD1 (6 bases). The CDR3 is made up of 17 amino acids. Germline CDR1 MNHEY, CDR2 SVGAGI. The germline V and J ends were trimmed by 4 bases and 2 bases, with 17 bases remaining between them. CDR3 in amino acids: CASSSVRQGRNTGELFF. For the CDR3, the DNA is TGTGCCAGCAGTTCCGTTAGGCAGGGGAGAAACACCGGGGAGCTGTTTTTT.

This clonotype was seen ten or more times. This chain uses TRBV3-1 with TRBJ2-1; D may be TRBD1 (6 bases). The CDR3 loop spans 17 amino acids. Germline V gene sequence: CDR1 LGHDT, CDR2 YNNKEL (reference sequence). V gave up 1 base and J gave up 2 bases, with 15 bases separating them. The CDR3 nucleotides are TGTGCCAGCAGCCAAGGGGAAGAGGGGGACCCCTACAATGAGCAGTTCTTC. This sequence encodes CASSQGEEGDPYNEQFF.

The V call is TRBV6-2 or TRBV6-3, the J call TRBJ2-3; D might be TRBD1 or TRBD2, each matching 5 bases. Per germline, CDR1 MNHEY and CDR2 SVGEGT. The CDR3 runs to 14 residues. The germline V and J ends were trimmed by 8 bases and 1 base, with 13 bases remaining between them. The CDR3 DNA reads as TGTGCCAGCGGACTGACAGTTGGCACAGATACGCAGTATTTT. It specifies CASGLTVGTDTQYF.

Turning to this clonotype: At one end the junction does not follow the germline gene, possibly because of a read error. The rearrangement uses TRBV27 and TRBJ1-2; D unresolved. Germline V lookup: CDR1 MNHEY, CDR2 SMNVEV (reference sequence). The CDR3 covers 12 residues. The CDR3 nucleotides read TGCGCCAGCAGTTTTTCCGGACATGGCTACACCTTC. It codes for CASSFSGHGYTF.